This is a list of T cell receptor beta chains from one sample in a study of control samples from healthy donors and cancer patients. Libraries were prepared by immunoSEQ multiplex PCR; TCRdb keeps only in-frame clonotypes and omits some of them. Here the sample spans tens of thousands of clones, 91% being singletons. The source material was blood. The source of these receptors is a man aged 25-45 years in good health. The CDR3 runs from the conserved cysteine through the conserved F or W. Size is stated for part of the rows, as once, few or many counts, or as a class when the clone is expanded.

size	V	J	CDR3
.	TRBV2	TRBJ2-1	CASSLREGGEQFF
.	TRBV4-1	TRBJ2-7	CASSQEGYEQYF
.	TRBV6-6	TRBJ2-1	CASTSPTSGIGNEQFF
.	TRBV9	TRBJ2-3	CASSVAVTWKGTQYF
.	TRBV5-5	TRBJ2-7	CASSLLAGLNYEQYF
.	TRBV7-9	TRBJ1-1	CASRGQGNEAFF
.	TRBV5-1	TRBJ2-5	CASSPTVQETQYF
.	TRBV6-6	TRBJ1-5	CASSIVGNQPQHF
.	TRBV7-2	TRBJ2-5	CASSPFRQGQETQYF
few	TRBV2	TRBJ1-1	CASSVSNTEAFF
.	TRBV2	TRBJ2-7	CASSGDRRSYEQYF
.	TRBV12-3/TRBV12-4	TRBJ2-2	CASILGSGELFF